This TCR beta chain stems from a study of tumor-infiltrating lymphocytes in primary liver carcinoma. At the level of the study: Samples returned roughly 3.65 to 7.5 million productive TCRbeta reads, a yield that was similar across tissue types. Study-level findings and limits: With p = 0.039, the top-250-clone fraction in tumors significantly exceeded that in blood.

Blood RNA originated from unsorted whole blood, with germline DNA additionally extracted. V shed 5 bases and J 5 bases; nucleotides not matched to a gene: 17. This CDR3 is 19 amino acids long. Comments on this clonotype: What it binds is not known.

Starting material of about 0.45 ug total RNA yielded TCR beta cDNA via a constant-region primer. Modified slightly, ARM-PCR produced TCR beta libraries over three nested multiplex PCR rounds. The two initial PCR rounds, approximately 10 cycles each, used TRBV1-TRBV30 forward and C-beta reverse primers. TCRdb processed the multiplex PCR reads anew with MiXCR; each CDR3 protein has one entry. The sample includes fewer than 250,000 distinct CDR3 sequences, about 65% of them seen just once. The chain joins TRBV12-3 or TRBV12-4 to TRBJ2-7; 14 bases are shared with TRBD2. The sequenced material came from peripheral blood. The sequence was collected from a woman in her fifties or sixties with primary liver carcinoma and hepatitis B virus infection. CDR3 residues: CASSAGLAGVGPRLNEQYF. CDR3 in DNA: TGTGCCAGCAGTGCGGGACTAGCGGGAGTTGGTCCCCGTCTCAACGAGCAGTACTTC.